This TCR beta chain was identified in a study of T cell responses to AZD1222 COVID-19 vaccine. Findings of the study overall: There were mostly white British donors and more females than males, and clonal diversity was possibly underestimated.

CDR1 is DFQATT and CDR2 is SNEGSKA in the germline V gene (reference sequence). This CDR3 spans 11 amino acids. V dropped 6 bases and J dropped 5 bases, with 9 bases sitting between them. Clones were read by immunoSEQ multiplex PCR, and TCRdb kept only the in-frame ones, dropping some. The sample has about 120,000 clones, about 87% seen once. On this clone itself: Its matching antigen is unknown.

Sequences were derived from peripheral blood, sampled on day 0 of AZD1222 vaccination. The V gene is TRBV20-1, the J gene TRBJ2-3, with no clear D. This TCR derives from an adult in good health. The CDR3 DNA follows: TGCAGTGCCAAACAGAGAGATACGCAGTATTTT. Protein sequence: CSAKQRDTQYF.